The 29 T cell receptor beta chains reported below all come from one sample, sequenced in a study of T cells in Graves' hyperthyroidism and ophthalmopathy. Amplified TCR beta CDR3 regions derived from RNA transcripts. The study used the HTBI primer set for a first-round RT-PCR of the TCR CDR3. TCRdb passed the multiplex PCR reads through MiXCR, listing each CDR3 protein once. The sample consists of approximately 220,000 distinct CDR3 sequences, about 17% of them appearing once. Sequenced material: blood. The receptor set was obtained from a man between 35 and 55 years old with Graves' hyperthyroidism.

About this clonotype itself: The CDR3 does not close with the conserved phenylalanine or tryptophan, likely indicating a read error. The chain joins TRBV6-2 or TRBV6-3 to TRBJ1-3; D is ambiguous. The CDR3 length is 12 residues. Germline V gives CDR1 MNHEY, CDR2 SVGEGT. V was clipped by 6 bases and J by 4 bases, with 7 bases between them. DNA of the CDR3: TGTGCCAGCAGGGCGGGGGGAAACACCATATATCTT. Encoded protein: CASRAGGNTIYL.

V gene TRBV7-3 combines with J gene TRBJ2-2; 7 bases fit TRBD2. The CDR3 runs to 17 residues. Losses at the gene ends were 4 bases for V and 0 bases for J; bases not matched to a gene: 8. Per the germline V gene, CDR1 is SGHTA and CDR2 is FQGTGA. CDR3 region: CASSSGLSGTNTGELFF. The CDR3 DNA sequence: TGTGCCAGCAGCTCCGGACTGAGCGGGACGAACACCGGGGAGCTGTTTTTT.

On this clonotype itself: At one end the junction does not follow the germline gene, possibly because of a read error. The rearrangement uses TRBV28 and TRBJ2-3; 8 nucleotides align to TRBD2. This CDR3 contains 17 residues. Germline V gene data show CDR1 as MDHEN and CDR2 as SYDVKM. The CDR3 coding sequence is TGTGCCGGCAGTTTTGACGGGGGGGTATATGCCACAGATACGCAGTATTTT. It yields the protein CAGSFDGGVYATDTQYF.

J is TRBJ1-3 and V is TRBV9; D call uncertain. Trimming cost V 4 bases and J 0 bases, with 14 bases left between them. From germline, CDR1 is SGDLS and CDR2 YYNGEE. The CDR3 is made up of 16 amino acids. This CDR3 is CASSPRVGDSGNTIYF. The CDR3 DNA sequence: TGTGCCAGCAGCCCCCGGGTAGGCGACTCTGGAAACACCATATATTTT.

Note on this clonotype: A clone one base away is much larger, so this may be a read error. The chain has TRBV7-9 and TRBJ1-1; no reliable D call. The germline V gene encodes CDR1 SEHNR and CDR2 FQNEAQ (reference sequence). V was shortened by 1 base and J by 0 bases, with 6 bases between the two germline ends. The CDR3 extends over 14 amino acids. Written as DNA, the CDR3 is TGTGCCAGCAGCTTAGAGCCCATGAACACTGAAGCTTTCTTT. This gives the protein CASSLEPMNTEAFF.

There are many counts of this clonotype. J is TRBJ2-1 and V is TRBV7-2, with TRBD2 matching 10 bases. V lost 6 bases, J lost 5 bases, and 4 bases stayed unmatched. The length of the CDR3 is 14 residues. Germline CDR1 reads SGHTA; CDR2 reads FQGNSA. The CDR3 coding sequence is TGTGCCAGCAGTGCGGGACTAGCGAACAATGAGCAGTTCTTC. Its protein product is CASSAGLANNEQFF. The whole variable domain, remainder taken from reference TRBV7-2 and TRBJ2-1, is GAGVSQSPSNKVTEKGKDVELRCDPISGHTALYWYRQSLGQGLEFLIYFQGNSAPDKSGLPSDRFSAERTGGSVSTLTIQRTQQEDSAVYLCASSAGLANNEQFFGPGTRLTVL.

This clonotype showed up just a few times. This chain joins TRBV15 and TRBJ2-1; 11 positions agree with TRBD1. Germline V gene sequence: CDR1 LNHNV, CDR2 YYDKDF (reference sequence). The J segment lost 4 bases and the V segment lost 5 bases, leaving 4 bases of the junction unmatched. The CDR3 is 15 residues long. This CDR3 reads CATSDRDRGYNEQFF. As DNA, the CDR3 is TGTGCCACCAGCGACCGGGACAGGGGGTACAATGAGCAGTTCTTC.

This clonotype was observed at least ten times. The rearrangement links TRBV27 to TRBJ2-3; TRBD1 might be the D (5 bases). Germline CDR1 is MNHEY and CDR2 is SMNVEV (reference sequence). V was trimmed by 9 bases and J by 3 bases, leaving 13 bases between them. The CDR3 length is 13 residues. The CDR3 nucleotides are TGTGCCAGAATCAGGGTGGGTACAGATACGCAGTATTTT. It translates to CARIRVGTDTQYF.

This clonotype came up many times. The genes are TRBV30 and TRBJ1-3; D gene uncertain. Trimming pared 0 bases from V and 4 bases from J, leaving 4 bases between. In germline, CDR1 is GTSNPN, CDR2 SVGIG (reference sequence). This CDR3 has 12 residues. CDR3 in DNA: TGTGCCTGGAGTGTGGAAGGAAACACCATATATTTT. Its protein product is CAWSVEGNTIYF. The full variable domain, in which reference TRBV30 and TRBJ1-3 provide the parts outside the CDR3, is SQTIHQWPATLVQPVGSPLSLECTVEGTSNPNLYWYRQAAGRGLQLLFYSVGIGQISSEVPQNLSASRPQDRQFILSSKKLLLSDSGFYLCAWSVEGNTIYFGEGSWLTVV.

This clonotype came up many times. The CDR3 coding sequence is TGTGCCAGCAGCTCACACGGGGGCCGAAACACTGAAGCTTTCTTT. The encoded protein is CASSSHGGRNTEAFF. J is TRBJ1-1 and V is TRBV7-2; D is perhaps TRBD1 (6 bases). In germline, CDR1 is SGHTA, CDR2 FQGNSA. The CDR3 is made up of 15 amino acids. V lost 4 bases to trimming and J lost 2 bases, with 14 bases between them.

A remark on this clonotype: This may be a read error: a much more frequent sequence differs by one nucleotide. The rearrangement uses TRBV27 and TRBJ2-5; TRBD1 might be the D (5 bases). The germline V gene has CDR1 MNHEY and CDR2 SMNVEV (reference sequence). Trimming took off 4 bases at V and 1 base at J, with 13 bases between the two ends. CDR3 length: 15 residues. CDR3 nucleotides: TGTGCCAGCAGTTCCATGCAGGGTCCCCAAGAGACCCAGTACTTC. This encodes CASSSMQGPQETQYF.

The chain is built from TRBV4-3 and TRBJ2-2; TRBD2 aligns across 8 bases. Unmatched junction bases numbered 13, after V lost 0 bases and J lost 7 bases. This CDR3 region has 18 residues. Germline CDR1 and CDR2: LGHNA and YSLEER. The CDR3, as DNA: TGCGCCAGCAGCCAAGAAGACCCCGGGGGGGAGTGGGTCGGGGAGCTGTTTTTT. Protein: CASSQEDPGGEWVGELFF.

Concerning this clonotype: A much larger clone differs by one base, so this may be a read error. The chain joins TRBV7-9 to TRBJ2-7; 7 nucleotides agree with TRBD1. This CDR3 has 15 residues. Germline trimming cut 3 bases from V and 2 bases from J; bases unmatched to any gene: 7. Germline CDR1 and CDR2: SEHNR and FQNEAQ (reference sequence). Written as DNA, the CDR3 is TGTGCCAGCAGCTTTGGGACAGCTATAGCCTACGAGCAGTACTTC. Translating it yields CASSFGTAIAYEQYF.

This clonotype was recorded many times. This rearrangement joins TRBV2 to TRBJ1-1, with TRBD1 as a possible D gene (6 bases). V was cut by 6 bases and J by 1 base, with 9 bases left in between. The CDR3 runs 13 residues. The germline V gene has CDR1 SNHLY and CDR2 FYNNEI. CDR3 region: CASSARGNTEAFF. The DNA of the CDR3 is TGTGCCAGCAGCGCCAGGGGGAACACTGAAGCTTTCTTT.

This clonotype was recorded a few times. This chain connects TRBV19 to TRBJ1-1; maybe TRBD1 (5 bases). From germline, CDR1 is LNHDA and CDR2 SQIVND (reference sequence). This CDR3 has 14 amino acids. The V end was cut by 4 bases, the J end by 1 base, with 10 bases between. In nucleotides, the CDR3 is TGTGCCAGTAGTACCCGGACACGGAACACTGAAGCTTTCTTT. Its protein is CASSTRTRNTEAFF.

This clonotype was seen repeatedly, ten times or more. The CDR3 protein is CSARRRRFQETQYF. DNA of the CDR3: TGCAGTGCTAGGAGGCGGCGGTTTCAAGAGACCCAGTACTTC. J is TRBJ2-5 and V is TRBV20-1, with D uncertain. In germline, CDR1 is DFQATT, CDR2 SNEGSKA (reference sequence). The CDR3 length is 14 residues. V was shortened by 3 bases and J by 2 bases, with 13 bases between the two germline ends.

This clonotype has ten or more counts. This chain joins TRBV7-9 and TRBJ2-5; possibly TRBD1 for D (6 bases). V was shortened by 10 bases and J by 1 base, with 10 bases between the two germline ends. Germline lookup yields CDR1 SEHNR and CDR2 FQNEAQ (reference sequence). CDR3 length: 12 residues. CDR3 sequence (DNA): TGTGCCATTACGGACAGCCAAGAGACCCAGTACTTC. Protein: CAITDSQETQYF.

This clonotype has ten or more counts. V and J are TRBV7-2 and TRBJ2-3; D is unclear. The V end lost 5 bases, the J end lost 5 bases, and 8 bases lay between the germline ends. This CDR3 spans 12 amino acids. Per germline, CDR1 SGHTA and CDR2 FQGNSA. As DNA, the CDR3 is TGTGCCAGCAGCAGCCAAATAGATACGCAGTATTTT. Residues: CASSSQIDTQYF. Using reference TRBV7-2 and TRBJ2-3 for the parts outside the CDR3, the full variable domain is GAGVSQSPSNKVTEKGKDVELRCDPISGHTALYWYRQSLGQGLEFLIYFQGNSAPDKSGLPSDRFSAERTGGSVSTLTIQRTQQEDSAVYLCASSSQIDTQYFGPGTRLTVL.

This clonotype came up a few times. The chain combines TRBV3-1 with TRBJ2-1; 11 bases agree with TRBD2. This CDR3 region has 19 residues. The germline V gene encodes CDR1 LGHDT and CDR2 YNNKEL (reference sequence). The junction had 15 bases not matched to a gene; V was cut back by 0 bases and J by 8 bases. CDR3 residues: CASSQDFWDSGGALDEQFF. The CDR3 bases are TGTGCCAGCAGCCAAGATTTTTGGGATAGCGGGGGGGCTCTCGATGAGCAGTTCTTC.

This clonotype was observed at least ten times. The V gene is TRBV7-2, the J gene TRBJ1-1; D is undetermined. The length of the CDR3 is 16 residues. CDR1 and CDR2 (germline): SGHTA, FQGNSA. V lost 4 bases and J lost 1, with 16 bases in between. CDR3 sequence: CASSSSGAGRNTEAFF. DNA for the CDR3: TGTGCCAGCAGCTCCTCGGGAGCCGGGAGGAACACTGAAGCTTTCTTT.

The sample holds many counts of this clonotype. The V call is TRBV12-3 or TRBV12-4, the J call TRBJ1-2, with 9 bases aligning to TRBD1. V was clipped by 6 bases and J by 8 bases; unmatched bases: 7. This CDR3 contains 13 residues. The DNA for the CDR3 is TGTGCCAGCAGGGAACAGGGGGCGAGAGGCTACACCTTC. Translating it yields CASREQGARGYTF.

This clonotype was observed a handful of times. V usage is TRBV6-2 or TRBV6-3 and J usage is TRBJ2-7; D could derive from TRBD1 or TRBD2 (6 bases each). The CDR3 has 15 amino acids. Trimming pared 0 bases from V and 4 bases from J, leaving 13 bases between. The V gene's germline CDR1 is MNHEY and CDR2 SVGEGT. This CDR3 reads CASSYSGGQGYEQYF. The CDR3 DNA is TGTGCCAGCAGTTACTCAGGGGGGCAGGGATACGAGCAGTACTTC.

This clonotype appeared many times. The rearrangement joins TRBV5-1 to TRBJ1-4; 8 bases agree with TRBD1. Germline values: CDR1 SGHRS, CDR2 YFSETQ. V lost 4 bases and J lost 7; bases outside the gene matches: 3. The CDR3 consists of 13 residues. CDR3 in amino acids: CASSGGQGEKLFF. CDR3 DNA sequence: TGCGCCAGCAGCGGTGGACAGGGTGAAAAACTGTTTTTT.

In its sample, this clonotype was seen many times. This chain links TRBV20-1 with TRBJ2-7; the D is unclear. Germline V gene data show CDR1 as DFQATT and CDR2 as SNEGSKA (reference sequence). Deletions cut 4 bases from V and 6 bases from J, with 10 bases between. The CDR3 sequence is 11 residues long. This chain's CDR3 is CSAKSGGEQYF. CDR3 sequence (DNA): TGCAGTGCTAAGTCTGGTGGCGAGCAGTACTTC.

This clonotype occurred many times. The chain combines TRBV28 with TRBJ1-5; 9 bases match TRBD1. CDR3 length: 15 amino acids. V dropped 8 bases and J dropped 4; count of bases not matched to a gene: 9. The germline V gene has CDR1 MDHEN and CDR2 SYDVKM. CDR3 loop: CASVPGTGRNQPQHF. The CDR3, as DNA: TGTGCCAGCGTCCCGGGGACAGGGCGTAATCAGCCCCAGCATTTT. The full variable domain, in which reference TRBV28 and TRBJ1-5 provide the parts outside the CDR3, is DVKVTQSSRYLVKRTGEKVFLECVQDMDHENMFWYRQDPGLGLRLIYFSYDVKMKEKGDIPEGYSVSREKKERFSLILESASTNQTSMYLCASVPGTGRNQPQHFGDGTRLSIL.

This chain links TRBV9 with TRBJ2-1, with D perhaps being TRBD1 or TRBD2 (5 bases each). The CDR3 totals 14 residues. In germline, CDR1 is SGDLS, CDR2 YYNGEE. The ends were cut back, 4 bases at V and 8 bases at J, with 16 bases in the middle. The CDR3 nucleotides are TGTGCCAGCAGCCCAGGGACGGAGATCGATGAGCAGTTCTTC. It yields the protein CASSPGTEIDEQFF.

The V call is TRBV5-1, the J call TRBJ2-1, with TRBD1 matching over 8 bases. The trim removed 4 bases at V and 13 bases at J, leaving 7 bases unmatched. CDR1 is SGHRS and CDR2 is YFSETQ in the germline V gene. The CDR3 has 12 amino acids. The CDR3 reads CASSGTGERQFF. The CDR3 nucleotides read TGCGCCAGCAGCGGGACAGGAGAACGTCAGTTCTTC.

The chain links TRBV4-3 to TRBJ2-2; D remains ambiguous. With 2 bases removed from V and 5 bases from J, the gap between germline ends came to 9 bases. This CDR3 has 14 residues. CDR1 is LGHNA, CDR2 YSLEER, per germline. Written as DNA, the CDR3 is TGCGCCAGCAGCCAATTGGCCCGAACCGGGGAGCTGTTTTTT. Translation: CASSQLARTGELFF.

This chain connects TRBV5-5 to TRBJ2-7; unclear D gene. CDR1 is SGHKS and CDR2 is YYEKEE in the germline V gene (reference sequence). V was pared by 3 bases and J by 0 bases, with 10 bases between. The CDR3 sequence is 14 residues long. This CDR3 reads CASSSRVTSYEQYF. Here the CDR3 DNA reads TGTGCCAGCAGCTCCCGGGTTACCTCCTACGAGCAGTACTTC.